This T cell receptor (beta chain) emerged from a study of Ad26.COV2.S vaccination and SARS-CoV-2 variants. Background on the study: Administration of Ad26.COV2.S was intramuscular, either once or twice 56 days apart.

This table comes from immunoSEQ multiplex PCR, and its TCRdb copy is limited to in-frame clones, with some not included. The sample consists of 320,000 or so clones, 85% to 90% of them appearing once. Treatment specified: 15 to 20 received Ad26.COV2.S at low or high dose, single or two shots; several received placebo; per-sample allocation not given. The investigators took samples on day 63 after the first vaccine or placebo injection. Within Boston, the person who donated was an adult of 18-55 years. Germline assignment: CDR1 LGHNA and CDR2 YNFKEQ. There are 19 residues in the CDR3. The junction had 9 bases not matched to a gene; V was cut back by 0 bases and J by 0 bases.

The source is a person aged 18 to 59 who received the Ad26.COV2.S COVID-19 vaccine or a placebo. The chain has TRBV4-2 and TRBJ1-1, with TRBD1 matching 11 bases. The sample in question was peripheral blood, obtained in a trial of Ad26.COV2.S vaccine versus placebo. Here the CDR3 DNA reads TGTGCCAGCAGCCAAGATTTCCGGGGGACAGGGGGAGTGAACACTGAAGCTTTCTTT. Its translation: CASSQDFRGTGGVNTEAFF.